Below, one T cell receptor (beta chain) is given with its context. In the source study's methods: Estimation of nucleated cell counts was performed using reference gene primer amplification. The method was immunoSEQ multiplex PCR; TCRdb's version includes in-frame clones alone and lacks a portion of them. For V, J and clone size, that table is used; D and trimming come from the DNA. The sample includes about 110,000 clones, 86% of them seen just once. These data are taken from a study of blood T cell repertoires in COVID-19. Across the whole study: Whether acute or convalescent, the COVID-19 samples came from the United States, Italy and Spain. In each case, the material was cDNA or gDNA derived from T cells, B-cell-depleted T cells, or PBMCs.

The germline V and J ends were trimmed by 5 bases and 3 bases, with 17 bases remaining between them. Germline V lookup: CDR1 MNHEY, CDR2 SMNVEV (reference sequence). This CDR3 is built from 16 residues. The TCR originated in a man in his forties or fifties with acute or convalescent COVID-19. The V gene is TRBV27, the J gene TRBJ2-1, with a possible D match to TRBD2 (6 bases). What was sequenced was peripheral blood. The DNA of the CDR3 is TGTGCCAGCAGTCCCTTCAGGGCGGGATACTACAATGAGCAGTTCTTC. Its protein product is CASSPFRAGYYNEQFF.